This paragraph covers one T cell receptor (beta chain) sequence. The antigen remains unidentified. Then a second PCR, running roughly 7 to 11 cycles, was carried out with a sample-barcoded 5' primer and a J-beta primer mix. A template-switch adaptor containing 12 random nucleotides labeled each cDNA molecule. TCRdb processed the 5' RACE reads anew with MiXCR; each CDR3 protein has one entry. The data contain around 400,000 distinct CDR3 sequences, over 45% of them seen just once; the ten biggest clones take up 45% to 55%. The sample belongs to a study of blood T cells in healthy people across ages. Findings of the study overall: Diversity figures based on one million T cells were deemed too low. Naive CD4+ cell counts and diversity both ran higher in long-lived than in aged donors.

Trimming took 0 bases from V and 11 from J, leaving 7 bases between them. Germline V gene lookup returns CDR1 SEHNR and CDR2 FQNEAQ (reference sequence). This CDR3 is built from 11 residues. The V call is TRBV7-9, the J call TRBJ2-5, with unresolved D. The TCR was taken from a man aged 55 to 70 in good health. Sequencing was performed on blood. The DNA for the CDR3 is TGTGCCAGCAGCTTAGCAGAAGTACAGTACTTC. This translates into CASSLAEVQYF.